The present TCR beta chain was sequenced within a study of beta chain features in type 1 diabetes. Regarding the study as a whole: cDNA-based reads could over-represent cells with high TCR expression.

The authors reverse transcribed all of the isolated RNA, so sequencing captured expressed TCRB transcripts. Assay: immunoSEQ multiplex PCR; the TCRdb copy retains only in-frame clones and omits some. The data hold some 150,000 clones, with 9.2% observed a single time. The authors took one heparinised blood draw, averaging about 116 mL, from each donor. Trimming took 0 bases from V and 1 from J; bases not matched to a gene: 5. This CDR3 comprises 16 residues. Germline CDR1 is SGHRS and CDR2 is YFSETQ. This clone came up a few times. Its antigen is currently unknown. Other DNA variants within this sample encode the same CDR3.

The chain recombines TRBV5-1 with TRBJ2-3; TRBD2 matches 7 bases. Sequencing used central memory CD4+ T cells from blood. The receptor was isolated from a man aged 18 to 30 in good health. This CDR3 is CASSLGGLAGTDTQYF. The CDR3 DNA reads as TGCGCCAGCAGCTTGGGTGGTCTAGCGGGCACAGATACGCAGTATTTT.